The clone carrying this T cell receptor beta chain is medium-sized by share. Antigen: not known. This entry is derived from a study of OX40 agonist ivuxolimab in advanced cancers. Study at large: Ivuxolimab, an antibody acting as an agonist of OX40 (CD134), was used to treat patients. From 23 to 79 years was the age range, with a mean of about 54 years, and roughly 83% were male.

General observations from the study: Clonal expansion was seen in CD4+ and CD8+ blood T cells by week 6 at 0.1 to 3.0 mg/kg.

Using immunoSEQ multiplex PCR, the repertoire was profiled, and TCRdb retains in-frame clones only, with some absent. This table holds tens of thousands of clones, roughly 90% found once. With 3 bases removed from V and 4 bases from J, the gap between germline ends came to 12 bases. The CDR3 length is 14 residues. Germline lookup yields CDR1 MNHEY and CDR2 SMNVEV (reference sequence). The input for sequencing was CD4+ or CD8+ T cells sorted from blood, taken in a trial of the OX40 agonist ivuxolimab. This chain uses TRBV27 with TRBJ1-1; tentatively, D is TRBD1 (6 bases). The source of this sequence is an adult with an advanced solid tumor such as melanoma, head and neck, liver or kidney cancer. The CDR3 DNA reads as TGTGCCAGCAGTTTTGAGGGGGGCGGCACTGAAGCTTTCTTT. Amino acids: CASSFEGGGTEAFF.